This T cell receptor (beta chain) was sequenced in a study of glioma-infiltrating T cells. Points on this clonotype: A much larger clone lies a single base off, so this may be a read error.

The germline CDR1 and CDR2 sequences are SGHVS and FQNEAQ. The V gene end was trimmed by 5 bases and the J gene end by 10 bases; junction bases not matched to a gene: 14. The length of the CDR3 is 15 residues. The iRepertoire nested amplicon-rescue multiplex PCR amplified TCR alpha and beta CDR3s from RNA. TCRdb analysed the multiplex PCR reads with MiXCR anew, one entry per CDR3 protein. The sample yields 150,000 to 200,000 distinct CDR3 sequences, approximately 30% seen once. The gene calls are TRBV7-8 and TRBJ2-1; 7 positions match TRBD2. The material sequenced was glioma tissue, nonneoplastic brain tissue, or PBMCs (not recorded which). This sequence was found in a human donor with low-grade glioma or glioblastoma, undergoing nonglioma brain surgery, or in good health (not recorded which). This CDR3 reads CASSRTGGRDYEQFF. CDR3 in DNA: TGTGCCAGCAGCCGCACTGGGGGGAGGGACTACGAGCAGTTCTTC.